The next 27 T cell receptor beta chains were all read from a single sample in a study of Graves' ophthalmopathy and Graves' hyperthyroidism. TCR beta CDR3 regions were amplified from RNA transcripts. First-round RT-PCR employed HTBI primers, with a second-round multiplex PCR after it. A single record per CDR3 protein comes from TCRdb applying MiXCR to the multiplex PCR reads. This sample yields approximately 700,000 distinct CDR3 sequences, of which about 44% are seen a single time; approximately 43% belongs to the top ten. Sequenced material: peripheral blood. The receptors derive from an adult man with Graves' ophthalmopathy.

The CDR3 DNA follows: TGTGCCAGCAGTTACTCTGACAGGGTCGGTTCACCCCTCCACTTT. Protein sequence: CASSYSDRVGSPLHF. The rearrangement uses TRBV7-9 and TRBJ1-6; 7 nucleotides line up with TRBD1. Trimming removed 6 bases from V and 9 bases from J; junction bases left unmatched: 11. This CDR3 contains 15 residues. Germline CDR1 SEHNR, CDR2 FQNEAQ (reference sequence).

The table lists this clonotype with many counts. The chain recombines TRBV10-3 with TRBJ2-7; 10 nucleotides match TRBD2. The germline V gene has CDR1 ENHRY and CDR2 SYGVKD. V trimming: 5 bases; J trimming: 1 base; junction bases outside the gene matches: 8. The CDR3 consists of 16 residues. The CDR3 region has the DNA TGTGCCATCAGTCTAACGGGACTAGCGACTTCCTACGAGCAGTACTTC. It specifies CAISLTGLATSYEQYF.

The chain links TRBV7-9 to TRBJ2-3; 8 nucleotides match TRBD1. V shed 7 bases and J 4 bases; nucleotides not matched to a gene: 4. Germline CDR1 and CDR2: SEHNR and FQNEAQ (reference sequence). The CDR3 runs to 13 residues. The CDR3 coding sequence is TGTGCCAGCAAGGAACAGGGGGCAGATACGCAGTATTTT. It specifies CASKEQGADTQYF.

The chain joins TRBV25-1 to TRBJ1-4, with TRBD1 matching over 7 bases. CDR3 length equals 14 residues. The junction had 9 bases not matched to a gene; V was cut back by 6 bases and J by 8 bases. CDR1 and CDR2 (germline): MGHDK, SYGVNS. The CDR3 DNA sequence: TGTGCCAGCAGAACAACAGGGGTTGACGAAAAACTGTTTTTT. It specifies CASRTTGVDEKLFF. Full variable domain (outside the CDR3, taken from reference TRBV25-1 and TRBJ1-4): EADIYQTPRYLVIGTGKKITLECSQTMGHDKMYWYQQDPGMELHLIHYSYGVNSTEKGDLSSESTVSRIRTEHFPLTLESARPSHTSQYLCASRTTGVDEKLFFGSGTQLSVL.

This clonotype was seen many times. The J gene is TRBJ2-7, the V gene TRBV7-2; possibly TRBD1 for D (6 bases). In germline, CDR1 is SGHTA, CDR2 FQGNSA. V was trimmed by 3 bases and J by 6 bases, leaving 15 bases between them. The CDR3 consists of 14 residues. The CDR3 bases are TGTGCCAGCAGCTTCACAGGGACCCTTGCCGAGCAGTACTTC. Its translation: CASSFTGTLAEQYF.

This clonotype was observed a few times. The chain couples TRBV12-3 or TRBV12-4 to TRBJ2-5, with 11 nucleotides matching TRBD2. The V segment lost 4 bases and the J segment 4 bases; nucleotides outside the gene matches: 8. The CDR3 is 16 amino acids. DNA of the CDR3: TGTGCCAGCAGTTCATCCTCCGGACTAGCGGGAGAGACCCAGTACTTC. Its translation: CASSSSSGLAGETQYF.

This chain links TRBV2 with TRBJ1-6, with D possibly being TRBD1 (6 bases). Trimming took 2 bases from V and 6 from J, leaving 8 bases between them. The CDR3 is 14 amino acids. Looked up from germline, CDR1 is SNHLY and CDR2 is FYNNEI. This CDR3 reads CASSEWDTNSPLHF. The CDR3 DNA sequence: TGTGCCAGCAGTGAATGGGACACTAATTCACCCCTCCACTTT.

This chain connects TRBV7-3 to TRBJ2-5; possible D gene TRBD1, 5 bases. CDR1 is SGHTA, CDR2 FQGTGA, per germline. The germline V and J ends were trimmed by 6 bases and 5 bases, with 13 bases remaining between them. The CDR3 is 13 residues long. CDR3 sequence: CASRSTGDETQYF. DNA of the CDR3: TGTGCCAGCAGATCTACAGGTGACGAGACCCAGTACTTC.

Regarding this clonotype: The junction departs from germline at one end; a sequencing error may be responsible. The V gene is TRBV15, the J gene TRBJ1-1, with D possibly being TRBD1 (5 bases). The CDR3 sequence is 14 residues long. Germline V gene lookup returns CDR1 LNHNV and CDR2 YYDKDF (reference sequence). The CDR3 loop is CAASSDGAYTEAFF. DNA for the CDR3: TGTGCCGCCAGCAGTGACGGGGCGTACACTGAAGCTTTCTTT.

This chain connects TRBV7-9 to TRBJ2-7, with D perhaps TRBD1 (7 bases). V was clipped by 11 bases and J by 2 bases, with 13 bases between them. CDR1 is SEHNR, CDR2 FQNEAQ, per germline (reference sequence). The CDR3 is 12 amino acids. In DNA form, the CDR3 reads TGTGCCGGAGGGGACAGAACCTACGAGCAGTACTTC. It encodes CAGGDRTYEQYF.

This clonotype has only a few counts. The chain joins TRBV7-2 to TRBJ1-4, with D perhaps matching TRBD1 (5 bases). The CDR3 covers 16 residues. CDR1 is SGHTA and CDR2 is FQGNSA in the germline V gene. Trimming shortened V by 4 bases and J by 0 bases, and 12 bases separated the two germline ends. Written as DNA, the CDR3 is TGTGCCAGCAGCTGGGGGGGACCTGCAACTAATGAAAAACTGTTTTTT. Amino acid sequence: CASSWGGPATNEKLFF.

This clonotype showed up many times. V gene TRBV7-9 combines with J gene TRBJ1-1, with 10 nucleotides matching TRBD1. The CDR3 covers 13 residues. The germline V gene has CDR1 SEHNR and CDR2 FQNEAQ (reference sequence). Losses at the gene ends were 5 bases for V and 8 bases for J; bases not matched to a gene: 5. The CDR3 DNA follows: TGTGCCAGCAGCGGGACAGGGGACAGAGAAGCTTTCTTT. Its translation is CASSGTGDREAFF.

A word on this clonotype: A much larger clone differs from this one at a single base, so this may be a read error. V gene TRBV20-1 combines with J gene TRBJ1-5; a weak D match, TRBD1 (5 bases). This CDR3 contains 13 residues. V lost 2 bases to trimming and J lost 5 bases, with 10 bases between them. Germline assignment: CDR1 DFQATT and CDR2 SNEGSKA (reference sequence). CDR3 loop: CSARRDRDQPQHF. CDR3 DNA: TGCAGTGCTAGACGGGACCGCGATCAGCCCCAGCATTTT.

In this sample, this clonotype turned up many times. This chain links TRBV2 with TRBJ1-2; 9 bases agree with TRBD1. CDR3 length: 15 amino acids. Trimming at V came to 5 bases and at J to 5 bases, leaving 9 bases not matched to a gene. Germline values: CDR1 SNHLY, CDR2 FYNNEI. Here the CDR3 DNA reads TGTGCCAGCAGTCCCGGGACAGGGCTCCTTTATGGCTACACCTTC. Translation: CASSPGTGLLYGYTF.

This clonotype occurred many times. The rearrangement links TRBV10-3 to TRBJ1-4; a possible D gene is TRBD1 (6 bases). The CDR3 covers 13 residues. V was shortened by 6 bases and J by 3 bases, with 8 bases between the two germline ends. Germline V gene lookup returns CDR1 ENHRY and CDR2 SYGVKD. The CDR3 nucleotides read TGTGCCATCAGCAGGGGTCCTAATGAAAAACTGTTTTTT. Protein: CAISRGPNEKLFF.

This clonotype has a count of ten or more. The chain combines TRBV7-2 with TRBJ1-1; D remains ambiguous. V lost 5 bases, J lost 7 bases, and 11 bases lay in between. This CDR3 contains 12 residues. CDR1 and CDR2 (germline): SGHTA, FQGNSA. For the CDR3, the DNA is TGTGCCAGCAGCCTCCCTGGGAGTGAAGCTTTCTTT. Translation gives CASSLPGSEAFF. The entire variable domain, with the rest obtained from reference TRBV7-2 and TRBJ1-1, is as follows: GAGVSQSPSNKVTEKGKDVELRCDPISGHTALYWYRQSLGQGLEFLIYFQGNSAPDKSGLPSDRFSAERTGGSVSTLTIQRTQQEDSAVYLCASSLPGSEAFFGQGTRLTVV.

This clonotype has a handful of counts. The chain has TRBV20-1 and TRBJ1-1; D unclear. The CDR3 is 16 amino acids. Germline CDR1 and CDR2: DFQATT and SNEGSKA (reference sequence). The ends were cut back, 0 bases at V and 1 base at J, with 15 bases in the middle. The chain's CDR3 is CSARDPIGRKNTEAFF. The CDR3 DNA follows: TGCAGTGCTAGAGATCCTATAGGCAGGAAGAACACTGAAGCTTTCTTT.

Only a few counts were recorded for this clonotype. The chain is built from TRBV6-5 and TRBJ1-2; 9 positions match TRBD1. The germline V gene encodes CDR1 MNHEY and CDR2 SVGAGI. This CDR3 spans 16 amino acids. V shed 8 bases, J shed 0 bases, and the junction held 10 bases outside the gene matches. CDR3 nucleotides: TGTGCCAGCGGCCGGGACAGGGTGGGTCCTAACTATGGCTACACCTTC. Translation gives CASGRDRVGPNYGYTF.

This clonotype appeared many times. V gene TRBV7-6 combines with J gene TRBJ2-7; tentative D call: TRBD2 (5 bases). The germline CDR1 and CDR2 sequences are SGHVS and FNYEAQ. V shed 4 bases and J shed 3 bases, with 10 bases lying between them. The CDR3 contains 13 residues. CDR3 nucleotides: TGTGCCAGCAGCTCCTCAGAGGGCTACGAGCAGTACTTC. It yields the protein CASSSSEGYEQYF.

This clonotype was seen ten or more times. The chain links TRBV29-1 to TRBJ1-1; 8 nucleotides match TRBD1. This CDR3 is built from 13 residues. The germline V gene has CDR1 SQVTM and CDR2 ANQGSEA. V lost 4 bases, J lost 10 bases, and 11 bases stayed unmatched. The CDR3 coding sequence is TGCAGCGTTGGACCCCTCAGGGGGCGGTTAGCTTTCTTT. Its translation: CSVGPLRGRLAFF.

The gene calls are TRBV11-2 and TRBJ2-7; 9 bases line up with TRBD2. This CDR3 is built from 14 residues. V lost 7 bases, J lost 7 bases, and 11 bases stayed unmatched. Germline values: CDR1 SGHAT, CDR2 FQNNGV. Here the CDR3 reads CASKPSGRRREQYF. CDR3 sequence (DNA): TGTGCCAGCAAACCAAGCGGGAGGCGCCGTGAGCAGTACTTC. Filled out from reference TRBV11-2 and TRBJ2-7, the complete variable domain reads EAGVAQSPRYKIIEKRQSVAFWCNPISGHATLYWYQQILGQGPKLLIQFQNNGVVDDSQLPKDRFSAERLKGVDSTLKIQPAKLEDSAVYLCASKPSGRRREQYFGPGTRLTVT.

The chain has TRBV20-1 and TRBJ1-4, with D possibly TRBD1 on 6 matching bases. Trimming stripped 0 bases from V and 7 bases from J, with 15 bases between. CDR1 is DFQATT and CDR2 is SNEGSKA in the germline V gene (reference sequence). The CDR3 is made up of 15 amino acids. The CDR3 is CSARDGTGLAEKLFF. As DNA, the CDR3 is TGCAGTGCTAGAGATGGCACAGGGTTGGCTGAAAAACTGTTTTTT.

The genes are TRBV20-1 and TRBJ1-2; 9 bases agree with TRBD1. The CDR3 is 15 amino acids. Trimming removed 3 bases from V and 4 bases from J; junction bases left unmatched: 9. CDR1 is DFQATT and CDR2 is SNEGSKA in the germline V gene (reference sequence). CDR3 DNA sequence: TGCAGTGCTAGTTTCGGACAGGGGTACGGCTATGGCTACACCTTC. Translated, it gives CSASFGQGYGYGYTF.

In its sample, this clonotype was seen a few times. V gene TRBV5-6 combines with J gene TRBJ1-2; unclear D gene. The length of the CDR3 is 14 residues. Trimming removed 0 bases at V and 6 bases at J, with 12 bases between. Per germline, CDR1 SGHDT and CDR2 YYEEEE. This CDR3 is CASSLGNMGDGYTF. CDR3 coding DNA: TGTGCCAGCAGCTTGGGTAATATGGGCGATGGCTACACCTTC.

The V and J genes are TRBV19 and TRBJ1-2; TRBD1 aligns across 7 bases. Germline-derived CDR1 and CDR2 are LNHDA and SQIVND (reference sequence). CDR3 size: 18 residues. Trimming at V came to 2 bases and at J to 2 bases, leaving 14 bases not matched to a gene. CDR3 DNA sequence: TGTGCCAGTAGTATAAGGACGTCTTACCGGGACAGAAACTATGGCTACACCTTC. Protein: CASSIRTSYRDRNYGYTF.

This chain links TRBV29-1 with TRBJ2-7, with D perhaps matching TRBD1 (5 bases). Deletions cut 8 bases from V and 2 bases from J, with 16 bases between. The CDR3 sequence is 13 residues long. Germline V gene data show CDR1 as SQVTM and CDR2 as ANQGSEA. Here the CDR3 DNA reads TGCAGCTCACAGACAGAGCAAGCCTACGAGCAGTACTTC. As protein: CSSQTEQAYEQYF.

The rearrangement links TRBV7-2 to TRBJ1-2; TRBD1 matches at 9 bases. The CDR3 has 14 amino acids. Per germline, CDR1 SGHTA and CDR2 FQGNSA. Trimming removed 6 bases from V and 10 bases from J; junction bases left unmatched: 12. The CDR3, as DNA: TGTGCCAGCAGAGAGACCGGGACAGGGAAGGACTACACCTTC. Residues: CASRETGTGKDYTF.